The sequence of this T cell receptor (beta chain) was determined in a study of cytomegalovirus exposure and HLA in healthy donors. Clones were sequenced by immunoSEQ multiplex PCR, and TCRdb holds only the in-frame ones, with some missing. The sample consists of hundreds of thousands of clones, about nine tenths of them appearing once. Trimming took 3 bases from V and 5 from J, leaving 15 bases between them. Germline V gene data show CDR1 as SGHDT and CDR2 as YYEEEE. The CDR3 covers 15 residues. This chain connects TRBV5-6 to TRBJ2-1; perhaps TRBD2 as D (7 bases). Sample: PBMCs. The source is a woman aged 18-29 years in good health and CMV-seropositive. Written as DNA, the CDR3 is TGTGCCAGCAGCTGGCGGGGGCCCTTCGACAATGAGCAGTTCTTC. Translating gives CASSWRGPFDNEQFF.